The 5 T cell receptor beta chains below were found in one sample sequenced in a study of tumor-infiltrating lymphocytes in primary liver carcinoma. A primer in the constant region served to generate TCR beta cDNA from roughly 520 ng of total RNA. The TCR beta library was amplified through three nested multiplex PCR rounds in a modified ARM-PCR procedure. Use of TRBV1-TRBV30 forward primers with a C-beta reverse primer characterized the first two PCR rounds, which lasted about 10 cycles each. From the multiplex PCR reads, TCRdb called clonotypes with MiXCR, one entry per CDR3 protein. The table includes 310,000 or so distinct CDR3 sequences, about 50% detected once. In addition to blood RNA drawn from unsorted whole blood, germline DNA was extracted. The specimen was peripheral blood. These receptors all stem from a woman aged 30 to 39 with primary liver carcinoma and hepatitis B virus infection.

The rearrangement joins TRBV11-2 to TRBJ1-4; 7 bases are a match to TRBD1. After removal of 3 bases from V and 4 bases from J, the junction contained 5 bases not matched to a gene. The CDR3 length is 15 residues. In germline, CDR1 is SGHAT, CDR2 FQNNGV. CDR3: CASSLGDSNNEKLFF. The CDR3 DNA sequence: TGTGCCAGCAGCTTGGGGGACAGTAATAATGAAAAACTGTTTTTT. The full variable domain, rest sourced from reference TRBV11-2 and TRBJ1-4, is EAGVAQSPRYKIIEKRQSVAFWCNPISGHATLYWYQQILGQGPKLLIQFQNNGVVDDSQLPKDRFSAERLKGVDSTLKIQPAKLEDSAVYLCASSLGDSNNEKLFFGSGTQLSVL.

This sequence joins TRBV30 and TRBJ2-3, with TRBD1 as a possible D gene (5 bases). The CDR3 is made up of 14 amino acids. Trimming pared 2 bases from V and 1 base from J, leaving 10 bases between. In germline, CDR1 is GTSNPN, CDR2 SVGIG (reference sequence). CDR3 in DNA: TGTGCCTGGAGTTTGAAGGGGCGCACAGATACGCAGTATTTT. Translating it yields CAWSLKGRTDTQYF.

Only a few counts were recorded for this clonotype. A much larger clone is a single base away; this may be a read error. This chain uses TRBV29-1 with TRBJ2-1; D remains ambiguous. This CDR3 comprises 12 residues. Trimming pared 1 base from V and 5 bases from J, leaving 6 bases between. Germline assignment: CDR1 SQVTM and CDR2 ANQGSEA. CDR3 nucleotides: TGCAGCGTTGAAGCAGCCCACAATGAGCAGTTCTTC. It specifies CSVEAAHNEQFF.

This clonotype has ten or more counts. The V call is TRBV11-2, the J call TRBJ2-3; D gene unclear. Germline CDR1 SGHAT, CDR2 FQNNGV. With 4 bases removed from V and 0 bases from J, the gap between germline ends came to 14 bases. The CDR3 length is 16 residues. CDR3 coding DNA: TGTGCCAGCAGCTCCCCCGGACCTCCAAGCACAGATACGCAGTATTTT. Translated: CASSSPGPPSTDTQYF. Based on the CDR3 plus reference TRBV11-2 and TRBJ2-3, the full variable domain is EAGVAQSPRYKIIEKRQSVAFWCNPISGHATLYWYQQILGQGPKLLIQFQNNGVVDDSQLPKDRFSAERLKGVDSTLKIQPAKLEDSAVYLCASSSPGPPSTDTQYFGPGTRLTVL.

This clonotype was counted a few times. The chain combines TRBV7-9 with TRBJ1-2; D ambiguous. V was trimmed by 5 bases and J by 3 bases, leaving 10 bases between them. Germline-derived CDR1 and CDR2 are SEHNR and FQNEAQ (reference sequence). The CDR3 spans 13 residues. CDR3 nucleotide sequence: TGTGCCAGCAGCCTAGTGGGAGACTATGGCTACACCTTC. This translates into CASSLVGDYGYTF.